The 15 T cell receptor beta chains listed next were all sequenced from one sample in a study of cytomegalovirus exposure and HLA in healthy donors. The primer mix had 60 Vbeta and 13 Jbeta primers. Profiling relied on immunoSEQ multiplex PCR, and the TCRdb table lists in-frame clones only, not all of them. Among around 170,000 clones, around 76% were seen once, and the ten largest hold about 1.4%. Sequenced: PBMCs. These receptors came from a man aged 40-55 years in good health and CMV-seronegative.

This sequence joins TRBV6-5 and TRBJ2-3; a weak D match, TRBD2 (6 bases). Germline CDR1 is MNHEY and CDR2 is SVGAGI. The V and J ends lost 8 bases and 2 bases respectively, with 11 bases between them. The CDR3 covers 13 residues. The CDR3 reads CASGPGDTDTQYF. In DNA, the CDR3 is TGTGCCAGCGGACCGGGGGACACAGATACGCAGTATTTT.

The rearrangement joins TRBV5-1 to TRBJ1-1; D remains unclear. V was trimmed by 0 bases and J by 5 bases, leaving 14 bases between them. CDR3 length equals 15 residues. Germline CDR1 SGHRS, CDR2 YFSETQ. CDR3 amino acids: CASSLAPGSRTEAFF. CDR3 coding DNA: TGCGCCAGCAGCTTGGCTCCGGGATCAAGGACTGAAGCTTTCTTT.

This clone was found once. V is TRBV6-1 and J is TRBJ1-2; D perhaps matches TRBD1 (6 bases). V was clipped by 1 base and J by 5 bases, with 14 bases between them. CDR1 and CDR2 from the germline V gene are MNHNS and SASEGT. This CDR3 is built from 15 residues. CDR3 residues: CASSEGPTTGYGYTF. The DNA for the CDR3 is TGTGCCAGCAGTGAAGGTCCTACCACAGGGTATGGCTACACCTTC.

This clone was seen a few times. One junction end does not reproduce the germline sequence, and a read error may be involved. The chain is built from TRBV2 and TRBJ2-6, with D tentatively TRBD1 (5 bases). In germline, CDR1 is SNHLY, CDR2 FYNNEI. The CDR3 extends over 14 amino acids. The CDR3 DNA is TGTGCCAGCAGTTATACCTCTGGGGCCAACGGCCTGACTTTC. Amino acid sequence: CASSYTSGANGLTF.

The J gene is TRBJ2-1, the V gene TRBV9; 15 bases are a match to TRBD2. V lost 4 bases and J lost 2; bases outside the gene matches: 4. This CDR3 comprises 17 residues. CDR1 and CDR2 from the germline V gene are SGDLS and YYNGEE. CDR3: CASSLGTSGGTYNEQFF. In DNA, the CDR3 is TGTGCCAGCAGCCTAGGGACTAGCGGGGGGACCTACAATGAGCAGTTCTTC.

The chain links TRBV18 to TRBJ2-7; 13 bases fit TRBD2. The length of the CDR3 is 16 residues. Unmatched junction bases numbered 6, after V lost 3 bases and J lost 4 bases. Germline-derived CDR1 and CDR2 are KGHSH and LQKENI. As DNA, the CDR3 is TGTGCCAGCTCACCCGGGACTAGCGGGATCCATTACGAGCAGTACTTC. This sequence encodes CASSPGTSGIHYEQYF. The whole variable domain, remainder taken from reference TRBV18 and TRBJ2-7, is NAGVMQNPRHLVRRRGQEARLRCSPMKGHSHVYWYRQLPEEGLKFMVYLQKENIIDESGMPKERFSAEFPKEGPSILRIQQVVRGDSAAYFCASSPGTSGIHYEQYFGPGTRLTVT.

The J gene is TRBJ2-5, the V gene TRBV5-1; 9 bases line up with TRBD1. The CDR3 runs to 17 residues. The germline V gene has CDR1 SGHRS and CDR2 YFSETQ. V shed 6 bases and J 0 bases; nucleotides not matched to a gene: 12. CDR3 sequence (DNA): TGCGCCAGCAAGCCGGGACAGGGTGGGGGCCACCAAGAGACCCAGTACTTC. This gives the protein CASKPGQGGGHQETQYF.

This clone was detected a few times. The chain employs TRBV30 and TRBJ2-5, with TRBD2 identical over 7 bases. The CDR3 spans 17 residues. Unmatched junction bases numbered 19, after V lost 4 bases and J lost 5 bases. Germline V gives CDR1 GTSNPN, CDR2 SVGIG (reference sequence). In nucleotides, the CDR3 is TGTGCCTGGAATTCGGAGGTGCGGGAGAGAGGTTTTGAGACCCAGTACTTC. This translates into CAWNSEVRERGFETQYF.

The chain carries TRBV28 and TRBJ1-1; D gene uncertain. Germline-derived CDR1 and CDR2 are MDHEN and SYDVKM. With 11 bases removed from V and 1 base from J, the gap between germline ends came to 8 bases. The length of the CDR3 is 11 residues. The CDR3 DNA reads as TGTGCCGGCAACGGGAACACTGAAGCTTTCTTT. Translated: CAGNGNTEAFF.

V gene TRBV6-4 combines with J gene TRBJ1-1; 7 bases fit TRBD1. Trimming removed 4 bases from V and 3 bases from J; junction bases left unmatched: 8. CDR1 MRHNA and CDR2 SNTAGT come from the germline V gene. CDR3 length: 15 amino acids. CDR3 loop: CASSANEGADTEAFF. CDR3 sequence (DNA): TGTGCCAGCAGTGCCAACGAGGGGGCCGACACTGAAGCTTTCTTT.

A word on this clone: One end of the junction is discordant with germline, which a read error may explain. This chain connects TRBV4-2 to TRBJ2-6, with D perhaps matching TRBD1 (5 bases). CDR3 length equals 16 residues. The germline gives CDR1 LGHNA, CDR2 YNFKEQ. The CDR3 is CASSQEQGSGANGLTF. Here the CDR3 DNA reads TGTGCCAGCAGCCAAGAGCAGGGCTCTGGGGCCAACGGCCTGACTTTC.

The chain couples TRBV6-5 to TRBJ1-2; a weak D match, TRBD1 (5 bases). Germline V gene data show CDR1 as MNHEY and CDR2 as SVGAGI. Trimming took off 6 bases at V and 3 bases at J, with 14 bases between the two ends. The CDR3 is made up of 14 amino acids. CDR3: CASRSGGLDYGYTF. Written as DNA, the CDR3 is TGTGCCAGCAGATCGGGGGGGTTGGACTATGGCTACACCTTC.

The rearrangement uses TRBV6-1 and TRBJ2-5; no firm D call. Matching the DNA end better, TRBJ2-7 makes the J call doubtful. Germline-derived CDR1 and CDR2 are MNHNS and SASEGT. The CDR3 is made up of 11 amino acids. The CDR3 region is CASSEAYEQYF. In DNA, the CDR3 is TGTGCCAGCAGTGAAGCCTACGAGCAGTACTTC.

The chain employs TRBV27 and TRBJ1-1; D gene ambiguous. The V and J ends lost 8 bases and 8 bases respectively, with 15 bases between them. The CDR3 has 12 residues. Germline V gene data show CDR1 as MNHEY and CDR2 as SMNVEV (reference sequence). The CDR3 DNA reads as TGTGCCAGCGGAGGCGTTCCCTCCGAAGCTTTCTTT. As protein: CASGGVPSEAFF.

The chain couples TRBV2 to TRBJ1-3; TRBD1 matches at 12 bases. The CDR3 runs to 19 residues. CDR1 is SNHLY, CDR2 FYNNEI, per germline. V dropped 6 bases and J dropped 1; count of bases not matched to a gene: 13. The CDR3 loop reads CASRFPGTGGFLSGNTIYF. The DNA for the CDR3 is TGTGCCAGCAGATTCCCCGGGACAGGGGGCTTTTTATCTGGAAACACCATATATTTT.